The source of this T cell receptor beta chain is a study of T cells in tumors after PD-1 blockade. Study information: Patients received pembrolizumab 200 mg every 3 weeks or cemiplimab 350 mg every 2 weeks. On average, peripheral blood gave under 150,000 TCR templates and under 45,000 unique clonotypes. During anti-PD-1 treatment, some patients continued daily vismodegib 150 mg.

Input was roughly 616 ng to 6,500 ng of genomic DNA from tumor or blood. Germline loops: CDR1 SNHLY, CDR2 FYNNEI. CDR3 length: 15 amino acids. Deletions cut 4 bases from V and 2 bases from J, with 13 bases between. Profiled with immunoSEQ multiplex PCR; TCRdb holds only in-frame clones, not every one. The sample includes 60,000 to 70,000 clones, 74% of them seen just once. Sequencing used PBMCs, obtained after anti-PD-1 treatment. The receptor's source is a human donor with basal cell carcinoma. This rearrangement joins TRBV2 to TRBJ2-3; a weak D match, TRBD2 (5 bases). CDR3 loop: CASSVVGSSTDTQYF. DNA of the CDR3: TGTGCCAGCAGTGTGGTGGGGAGTTCCACAGATACGCAGTATTTT.